The source of this TCR beta chain is a study of radiotherapy plus CTLA-4 blockade in lung cancer. Study findings and constraints: An expansion of tumor-derived TCR clones occurred in blood after radiotherapy plus ipilimumab. Strongest reported response predictors: early blood clone changes and post-radiation interferon-beta.

The CDR3 contains 18 residues. V lost 0 bases, J lost 6 bases, and 15 bases stayed unmatched. Repertoires were generated with immunoSEQ multiplex PCR, while TCRdb's copy carries only in-frame clones and drops some. Of 75,000 to 100,000 clones listed, around 88% are singletons. Remarks on this clone: As yet, its antigen is unknown.

The chain carries TRBV5-3 and TRBJ2-1, with 7 bases fitting TRBD2. TRBV5-3 is given ORF status, its function remaining uncertain. The TCR comes from a human donor with non-small cell lung cancer that progressed on radiotherapy plus ipilimumab. The source was peripheral blood, collected from a patient treated with radiotherapy plus ipilimumab. The CDR3 spells CARSLGGPLREVPNEQFF. CDR3 in DNA: TGTGCCAGAAGCTTGGGCGGCCCATTACGGGAGGTACCCAATGAGCAGTTCTTC.